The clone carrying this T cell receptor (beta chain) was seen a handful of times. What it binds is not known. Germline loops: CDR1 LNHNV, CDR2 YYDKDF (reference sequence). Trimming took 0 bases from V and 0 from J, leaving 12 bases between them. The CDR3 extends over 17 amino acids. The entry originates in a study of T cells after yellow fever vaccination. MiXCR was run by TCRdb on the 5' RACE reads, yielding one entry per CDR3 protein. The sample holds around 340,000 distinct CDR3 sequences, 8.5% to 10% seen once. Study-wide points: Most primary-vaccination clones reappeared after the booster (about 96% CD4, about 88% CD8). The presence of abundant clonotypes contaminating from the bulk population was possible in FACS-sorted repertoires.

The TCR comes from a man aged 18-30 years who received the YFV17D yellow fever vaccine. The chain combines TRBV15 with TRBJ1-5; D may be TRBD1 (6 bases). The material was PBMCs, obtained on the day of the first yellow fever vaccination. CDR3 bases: TGTGCCACCAGCAGAGATGGGGGCGGCTATAGCAATCAGCCCCAGCATTTT. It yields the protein CATSRDGGGYSNQPQHF.